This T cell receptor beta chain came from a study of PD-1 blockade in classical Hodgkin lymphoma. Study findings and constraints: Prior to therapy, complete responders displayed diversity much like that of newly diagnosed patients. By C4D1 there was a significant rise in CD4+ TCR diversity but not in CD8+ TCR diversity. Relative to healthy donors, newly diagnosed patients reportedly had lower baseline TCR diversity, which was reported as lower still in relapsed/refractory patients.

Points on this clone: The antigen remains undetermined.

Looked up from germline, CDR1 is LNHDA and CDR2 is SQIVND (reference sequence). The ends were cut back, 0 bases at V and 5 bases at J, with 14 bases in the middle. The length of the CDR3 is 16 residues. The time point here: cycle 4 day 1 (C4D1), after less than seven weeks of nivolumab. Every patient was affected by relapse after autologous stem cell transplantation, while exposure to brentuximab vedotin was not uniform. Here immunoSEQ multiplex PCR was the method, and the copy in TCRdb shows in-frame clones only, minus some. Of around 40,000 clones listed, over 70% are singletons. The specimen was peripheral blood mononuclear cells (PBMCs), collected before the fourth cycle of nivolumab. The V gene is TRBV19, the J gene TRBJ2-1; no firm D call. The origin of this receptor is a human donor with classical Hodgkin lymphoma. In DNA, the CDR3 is TGTGCCAGTAGTATAGATAGTCGCGGCCGGAACAATGAGCAGTTCTTC. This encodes CASSIDSRGRNNEQFF.